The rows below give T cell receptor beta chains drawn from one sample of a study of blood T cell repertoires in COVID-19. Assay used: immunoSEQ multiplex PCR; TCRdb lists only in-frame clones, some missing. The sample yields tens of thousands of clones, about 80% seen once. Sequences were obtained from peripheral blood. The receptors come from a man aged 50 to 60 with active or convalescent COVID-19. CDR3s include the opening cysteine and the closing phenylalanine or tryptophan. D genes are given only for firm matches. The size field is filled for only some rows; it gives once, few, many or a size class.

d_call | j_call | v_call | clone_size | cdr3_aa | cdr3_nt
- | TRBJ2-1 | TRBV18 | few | CASSLAFNEQFF | TGTGCCAGCTCCCTGGCCTTCAATGAGCAGTTCTTC
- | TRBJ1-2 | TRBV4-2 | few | CASSQGTDNYGYTF | TGTGCCAGCAGCCAAGGGACAGACAACTATGGCTACACCTTC
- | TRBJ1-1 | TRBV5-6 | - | CASKRDMVNTEAFF | TGTGCCAGCAAACGGGACATGGTTAACACTGAAGCTTTCTTT
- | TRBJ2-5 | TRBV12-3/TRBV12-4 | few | CASSKSGMMTQYF | TGTGCCAGCAGCAAGTCGGGGATGATGACCCAGTACTTC
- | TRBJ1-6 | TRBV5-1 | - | CASSGDIRRSSYNSPLHF | TGCGCCAGCAGCGGGGACATCCGACGGAGCTCCTATAATTCACCCCTCCACTTT
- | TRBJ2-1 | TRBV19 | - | CASSRTDNEQFF | TGTGCCAGTAGTAGGACAGACAATGAGCAGTTCTTC
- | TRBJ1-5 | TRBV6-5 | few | CASSYGWGGNQPQHF | TGTGCCAGCAGTTACGGCTGGGGGGGAAATCAGCCCCAGCATTTT
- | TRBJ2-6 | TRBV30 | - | CAWSEFYGANVLTF | TGTGCCTGGAGCGAGTTTTATGGGGCCAACGTCCTGACTTTC
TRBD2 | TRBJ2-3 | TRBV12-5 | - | CASGSGGASDTQYF | TGTGCTAGTGGGAGCGGGGGGGCCTCGGATACGCAGTATTTT
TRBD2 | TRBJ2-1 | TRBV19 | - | CASSPTSGQYNEQFF | TGTGCCAGTAGCCCGACTAGCGGGCAGTACAATGAGCAGTTCTTC
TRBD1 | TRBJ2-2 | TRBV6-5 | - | CASKRDRQTGELFF | TGTGCCAGCAAACGGGACAGACAAACCGGGGAGCTGTTTTTT
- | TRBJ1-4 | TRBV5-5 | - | CASSWGGSYEKLFF | TGTGCCAGCAGCTGGGGAGGGTCTTATGAAAAACTGTTTTTT
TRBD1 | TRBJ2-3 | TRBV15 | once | CATSRDVGGRRDTQYF | TGTGCCACCAGCAGAGATGTAGGGGGCCGCCGAGATACGCAGTATTTT
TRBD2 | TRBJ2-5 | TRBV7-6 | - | CASSKRAGGPEETQYF | TGTGCCAGCAGTAAAAGAGCGGGGGGCCCTGAGGAGACCCAGTACTTC
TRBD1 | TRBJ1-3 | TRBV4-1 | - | CASSQEGTGGRNTIYF | TGCGCCAGCAGCCAAGAGGGGACAGGAGGGCGAAACACCATATATTTT
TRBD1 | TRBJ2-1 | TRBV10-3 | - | CASGTGAQDEQFF | TGTGCCAGCGGGACAGGGGCGCAGGATGAGCAGTTCTTC
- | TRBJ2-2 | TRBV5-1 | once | CASSSGRINTGELFF | TGCGCCAGCAGCAGCGGACGGATTAACACCGGGGAGCTGTTTTTT
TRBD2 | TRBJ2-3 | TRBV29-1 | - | CSVFSLAGYSDTQYF | TGCAGCGTTTTCTCACTAGCGGGATACTCAGATACGCAGTATTTT
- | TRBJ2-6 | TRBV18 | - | CASSLSPGANVLTF | TGTGCCAGCTCACTCTCCCCTGGGGCCAACGTCCTGACTTTC
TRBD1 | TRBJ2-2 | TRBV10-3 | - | CAIRQGAATGELFF | TGTGCCATCAGACAGGGGGCCGCCACCGGGGAGCTGTTTTTT
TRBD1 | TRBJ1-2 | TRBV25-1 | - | CASTRDSSSLYGYTF | TGTGCCAGCACCCGGGACAGCTCATCCCTCTATGGCTACACCTTC
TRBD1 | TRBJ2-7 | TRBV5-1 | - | CASSLEQGYYEQYF | TGCGCCAGCAGCTTGGAACAGGGGTATTACGAGCAGTACTTC
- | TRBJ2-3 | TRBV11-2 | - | CASSPGVVTDTQYF | TGTGCCAGCAGCCCGGGGGTAGTGACAGATACGCAGTATTTT
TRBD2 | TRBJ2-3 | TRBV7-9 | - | CASSLKGSSGGRSSYTQYF | TGTGCCAGCAGTTTGAAAGGGAGTAGCGGGGGGAGATCCTCCTATACGCAGTATTTT
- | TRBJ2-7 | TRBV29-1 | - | CSVTASYEQYF | TGCAGCGTTACAGCCAGCTACGAGCAGTACTTC
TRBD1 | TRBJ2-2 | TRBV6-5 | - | CASKEGTGNTGELFF | TGTGCCAGCAAGGAAGGGACAGGGAACACCGGGGAGCTGTTTTTT
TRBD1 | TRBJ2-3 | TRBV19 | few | CASSLDRGTDTQYF | TGTGCCAGTAGCTTGGACAGGGGCACAGATACGCAGTATTTT
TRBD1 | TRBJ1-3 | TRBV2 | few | CASMAGGVNTIYF | TGTGCCAGCATGGCAGGGGGAGTAAACACCATATATTTT
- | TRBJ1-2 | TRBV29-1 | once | CSVEDPLGLGSGYTF | TGCAGCGTTGAAGATCCCCTGGGCCTTGGAAGCGGCTACACCTTC
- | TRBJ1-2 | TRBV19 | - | CASSIGRGREANYGYTF | TGTGCCAGTAGTATAGGCCGAGGGAGGGAAGCTAACTATGGCTACACCTTC
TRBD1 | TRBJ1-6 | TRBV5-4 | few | CASSSGQGQNSPLHF | TGTGCCAGCAGCTCGGGACAGGGGCAGAATTCACCCCTCCACTTT
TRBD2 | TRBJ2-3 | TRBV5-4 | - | CAISSGVEDTQYF | TGTGCCATCTCTAGCGGGGTGGAGGATACGCAGTATTTT
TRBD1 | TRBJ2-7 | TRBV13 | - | CASSLTGAGEQYF | TGTGCCAGCAGCTTGACAGGGGCAGGGGAGCAGTACTTC